Only one count was recorded for the clone carrying this TCR beta chain. Recruitment covered 20 to 25 US areas and drew participants whose ages spanned roughly 18 to 89 years. Cohorts were based on clinical histories the participants reported. These data come from a study of blood T cell repertoires in COVID-19. Per the original methods: Amplification of reference gene primers provided the estimated nucleated cell counts. This table comes from immunoSEQ multiplex PCR, and its TCRdb copy is limited to in-frame clones, with some not included. The V and J calls and clone size come from that table; D and trimming were worked out from the DNA. The sample lists about 440,000 clones, around nine tenths seen once, with almost 2% in the top ten. CDR3 length: 15 residues. The ends lost 5 bases at V and 6 bases at J; junction bases unmatched: 11. Germline V lookup: CDR1 SEHNR, CDR2 FQNEAQ (reference sequence).

What was sequenced was PBMCs or T cells enriched from blood (not recorded which). This TCR came from a woman younger than 35 with acute COVID-19. The rearrangement joins TRBV7-9 to TRBJ1-1, with 8 bases lining up with TRBD1. The CDR3 sequence is CASSPGQGTVAEAFF. In DNA form, the CDR3 reads TGTGCCAGCAGCCCAGGACAGGGAACGGTAGCTGAAGCTTTCTTT.